A selection of T cell receptor beta chains follows, all from one sample in a study of T cell repertoires in cytomegalovirus infection. TCRdb processed the reads anew with MiXCR; each CDR3 protein has one entry. The table lists 200,000 or so distinct CDR3 sequences, over 25% of them singletons. The sample comprised PBMCs. These receptors were obtained from a human donor in good health (CMV status not recorded). Some clones in this sample may be carry-over from other donors' samples. Each CDR3 is given with its conserved first and last residue. D genes are given only for firm matches. Size values are once, few and many counts, or a class for expanded clones, and some rows have none.

TRBV29-1,-,14,-,CSVEEGSGVYGYTF
TRBV6-4,-,11,-,CASSGGSGHTF
TRBV19,-,13,-,CASHPSGANVLTF
TRBV7-2,few,16,TRBD1,CASSYRTGANTGELFF
TRBV7-9,many,13,-,CASSPTIADTQYF
TRBV7-3,many,13,-,CASSIDWNTEAFF
TRBV19,-,12,-,CAARGTQDEQFF
TRBV5-1,-,16,TRBD2,CASSFVAGGPGNEQFF
TRBV18,few,14,-,CASSPAGLNEKLFF
TRBV5-1,-,14,-,CASSLAGISYEQYF
TRBV6-6,-,13,-,CASRTVNTGELFF
TRBV6-2/TRBV6-3,-,12,-,CAGVGNTGELFF
TRBV12-5,once,11,-,CASGLRRPQHF
TRBV7-8,many,14,-,CASSQGQNTGELFF
TRBV2,few,16,-,CASSEAGTETSYEQYF
TRBV7-4,-,21,-,CASSLVGAGQGFSSSTDTQYF
TRBV19,-,14,-,CASSILRGRSEQFF
TRBV4-3,few,14,-,CASSQGVANNEQFF
TRBV6-2/TRBV6-3,few,14,TRBD1,CASRVDREVTEAFF
TRBV7-2,many,16,TRBD1,CASSLAPGTGVVEAFF
TRBV29-1,few,15,-,CSVEVGGVGTDTQYF
TRBV2,few,15,-,CASSPTGTYNSPLHF
TRBV6-1,-,13,-,CASSYSANTEAFF
TRBV27,few,15,-,CASSPVSYSNQPQHF
TRBV29-1,-,12,-,CSVAVLGDTQYF
TRBV29-1,-,13,TRBD1,CSVQTGGNQPQHF
TRBV3-1,-,15,TRBD2,CASSRTSGLYNEQFF
TRBV3-1,-,16,-,CASSQDPGVGDTEAFF